This TCR beta chain was sequenced in a study of blood T cell repertoires in COVID-19. Overall study: Material from acute and convalescent COVID-19 was sourced from the United States, Italy and Spain.

This CDR3 contains 16 residues. V lost 2 bases and J 4 bases, leaving 17 bases between the germline ends. Germline V lookup: CDR1 SGHRS, CDR2 YFSETQ. Produced via immunoSEQ multiplex PCR; TCRdb's table is partial and in-frame only. This sample carries tens of thousands of clones, about 77% of them seen once, and the ten largest clones take 6.3%. Sample: peripheral blood. The gene calls are TRBV5-1 and TRBJ2-3; a weak D match, TRBD2 (5 bases). This receptor was taken from a man between 65 and 79 years old with COVID-19, enrolled during active disease. CDR3 DNA: TGCGCCAGCAGCTTAACGGGATTACAAACCCCAGATACGCAGTATTTT. Translating gives CASSLTGLQTPDTQYF.